This T cell receptor beta chain was sequenced during a study of OX40 agonist ivuxolimab in advanced cancers. Measured with immunoSEQ multiplex PCR; TCRdb has only the in-frame clones, and not every one. The sample has roughly 51,000 clones, about 88% seen once. This CDR3 contains 14 residues. The germline V gene has CDR1 SGHNT and CDR2 YYREEE (reference sequence). V was cut by 4 bases and J by 1 base, with 11 bases left in between. The specimen was CD4+ or CD8+ T cells sorted from blood, collected in a trial of the OX40 agonist ivuxolimab. The rearrangement uses TRBV5-4 and TRBJ2-5, with D uncertain. This clonotype originated in an adult with an advanced solid tumor such as melanoma, head and neck, liver or kidney cancer. CDR3 coding DNA: TGTGCCAGCAGCCCCCAGACTGCCCAAGAGACCCAGTACTTC. Its protein is CASSPQTAQETQYF.